The 9 T cell receptor beta chains below all came from one sample that was sequenced in a study of blood T cell repertoires in COVID-19. Sequenced by immunoSEQ multiplex PCR; TCRdb stores in-frame clones only, minus some. The sample gives 70,000 to 90,000 clones, about 82% of which show up once; 15% to 20% is in the top ten. Input material: peripheral blood. The receptors originated from a woman aged 55 to 70 with acute or convalescent COVID-19.

V is TRBV7-2 and J is TRBJ1-5; 8 positions agree with TRBD1. This CDR3 has 15 residues. After removal of 1 base from V and 2 bases from J, the junction contained 1 base not matched to a gene. CDR1 is SGHTA, CDR2 FQGNSA, per germline. The CDR3, as DNA: TGTGCCAGCAGCTTAGGGGGACAGGGCAATCAGCCCCAGCATTTT. Amino acids: CASSLGGQGNQPQHF.

The chain has TRBV6-2 or TRBV6-3 and TRBJ2-3; D is unresolved. Germline assignment: CDR1 MNHEY and CDR2 SVGEGT. The CDR3 is made up of 13 amino acids. V was cut by 2 bases and J by 5 bases, with 8 bases left in between. The DNA of the CDR3 is TGTGCCAGCAGTTACGGTTATAGAGATACGCAGTATTTT. The encoded protein is CASSYGYRDTQYF.

The chain couples TRBV5-1 to TRBJ1-1; D remains ambiguous. The germline V gene encodes CDR1 SGHRS and CDR2 YFSETQ. CDR3 length equals 14 residues. Trimming shortened V by 0 bases and J by 0 bases, and 6 bases separated the two germline ends. CDR3 DNA: TGCGCCAGCAGCTTGGGTCTAATGAACACTGAAGCTTTCTTT. Protein: CASSLGLMNTEAFF.

The DNA for the CDR3 is TGTGCCAGCAGCCCAGCTTACAGGGGAGGTGACACTGAAGCTTTCTTT. This codes for CASSPAYRGGDTEAFF. This sequence joins TRBV6-2 or TRBV6-3 and TRBJ1-1; 7 nucleotides agree with TRBD1. With V trimmed by 6 bases and J by 3 bases, 13 bases remained unmatched. This CDR3 is 16 amino acids long. From germline, CDR1 is MNHEY and CDR2 SVGEGT.

The chain has TRBV4-2 and TRBJ1-6; tentatively, D is TRBD1 (6 bases). CDR1 and CDR2 (germline): LGHNA, YNFKEQ. The CDR3 spans 14 residues. V was shortened by 1 base and J by 10 bases, with 11 bases between the two germline ends. This CDR3 reads CASSQVQGDSPLHF. DNA for the CDR3: TGTGCCAGCAGCCAAGTACAGGGAGACTCACCCCTCCACTTT.

V gene TRBV5-1 combines with J gene TRBJ1-4, with 9 positions matching TRBD1. The junction had 1 base not matched to a gene; V was cut back by 0 bases and J by 4 bases. Germline V gene lookup returns CDR1 SGHRS and CDR2 YFSETQ. The CDR3 is made up of 15 amino acids. Here the CDR3 DNA reads TGCGCCAGCAGCTTGGTGACAGGGGGTAATGAAAAACTGTTTTTT. Protein: CASSLVTGGNEKLFF.

This chain links TRBV19 with TRBJ1-2; 7 nucleotides match TRBD1. This CDR3 region has 15 residues. V lost 8 bases, J lost 10 bases, and 19 bases stayed unmatched. Germline V gives CDR1 LNHDA, CDR2 SQIVND (reference sequence). The CDR3 region has the DNA TGTGCCAGTCAAATAGACAGGGCGGCGATCGGCGACTACACCTTC. Its protein is CASQIDRAAIGDYTF.

V is TRBV4-3 and J is TRBJ2-2; D unclear. This CDR3 is 14 amino acids long. Trimming removed 5 bases from V and 0 bases from J, with 7 bases in between. The V gene's germline CDR1 is LGHNA and CDR2 YSLEER. The CDR3 coding sequence is TGCGCCAGCAGCACCCACTCGAACACCGGGGAGCTGTTTTTT. Translation: CASSTHSNTGELFF.

The CDR3 nucleotides are TGTGCCAGCAGATCGGAGACCCAGTACTTC. Protein sequence: CASRSETQYF. This chain connects TRBV27 to TRBJ2-5, with D unresolved. Per germline, CDR1 MNHEY and CDR2 SMNVEV (reference sequence). The CDR3 loop spans 10 amino acids. V lost 6 bases to trimming and J lost 5 bases, with 4 bases between them.